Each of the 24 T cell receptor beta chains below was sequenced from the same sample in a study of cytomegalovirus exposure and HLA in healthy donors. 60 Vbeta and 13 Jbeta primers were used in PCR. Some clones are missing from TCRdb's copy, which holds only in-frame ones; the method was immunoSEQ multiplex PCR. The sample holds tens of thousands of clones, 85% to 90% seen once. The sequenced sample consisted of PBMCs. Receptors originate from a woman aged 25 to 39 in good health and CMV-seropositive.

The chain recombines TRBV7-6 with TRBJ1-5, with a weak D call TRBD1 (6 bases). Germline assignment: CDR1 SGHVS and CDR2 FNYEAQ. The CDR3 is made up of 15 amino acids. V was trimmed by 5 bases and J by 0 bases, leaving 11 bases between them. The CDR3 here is CASSSGTHSNQPQHF. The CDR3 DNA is TGTGCCAGCAGCAGCGGGACACATAGCAATCAGCCCCAGCATTTT. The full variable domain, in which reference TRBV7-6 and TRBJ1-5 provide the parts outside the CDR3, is GAGVSQSPRYKVTKRGQDVALRCDPISGHVSLYWYRQALGQGPEFLTYFNYEAQQDKSGLPNDRFSAERPEGSISTLTIQRTEQRDSAMYRCASSSGTHSNQPQHFGDGTRLSIL.

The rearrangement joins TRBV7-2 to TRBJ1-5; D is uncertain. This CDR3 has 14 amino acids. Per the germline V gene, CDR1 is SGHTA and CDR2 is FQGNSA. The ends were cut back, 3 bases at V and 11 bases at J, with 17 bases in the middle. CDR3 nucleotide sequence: TGTGCCAGCAGCTTGGCCGGGGAGCTGAAGTCCCAGCATTTT. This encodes CASSLAGELKSQHF. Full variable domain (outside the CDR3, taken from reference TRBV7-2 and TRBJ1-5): GAGVSQSPSNKVTEKGKDVELRCDPISGHTALYWYRQSLGQGLEFLIYFQGNSAPDKSGLPSDRFSAERTGGSVSTLTIQRTQQEDSAVYLCASSLAGELKSQHFGDGTRLSIL.

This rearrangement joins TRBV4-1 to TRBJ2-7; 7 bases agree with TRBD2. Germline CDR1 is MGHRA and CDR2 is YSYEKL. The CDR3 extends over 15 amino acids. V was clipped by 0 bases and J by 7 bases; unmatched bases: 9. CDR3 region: CASSQDAGRPLEQYF. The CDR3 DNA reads TGCGCCAGCAGCCAAGACGCCGGGAGGCCATTGGAGCAGTACTTC.

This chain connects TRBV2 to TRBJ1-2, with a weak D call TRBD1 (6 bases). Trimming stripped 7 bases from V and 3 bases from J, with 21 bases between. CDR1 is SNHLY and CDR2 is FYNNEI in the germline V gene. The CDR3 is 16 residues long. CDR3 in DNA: TGTGCCAGCACTAGGACAGAACACCAAGGGGACTATGGCTACACCTTC. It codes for CASTRTEHQGDYGYTF.

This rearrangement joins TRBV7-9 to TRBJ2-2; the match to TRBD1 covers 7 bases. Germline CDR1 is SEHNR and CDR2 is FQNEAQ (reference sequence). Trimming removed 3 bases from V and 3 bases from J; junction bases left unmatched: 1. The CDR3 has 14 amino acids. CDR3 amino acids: CASSFTGDTGELFF. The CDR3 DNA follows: TGTGCCAGCAGCTTTACAGGGGACACCGGGGAGCTGTTTTTT.

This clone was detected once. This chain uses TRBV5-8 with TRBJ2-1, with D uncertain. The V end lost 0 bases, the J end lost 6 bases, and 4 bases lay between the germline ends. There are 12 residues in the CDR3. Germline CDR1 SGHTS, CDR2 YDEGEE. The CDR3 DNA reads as TGTGCCAGCAGCTTGGGAGGCAATGAGCAGTTCTTC. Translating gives CASSLGGNEQFF.

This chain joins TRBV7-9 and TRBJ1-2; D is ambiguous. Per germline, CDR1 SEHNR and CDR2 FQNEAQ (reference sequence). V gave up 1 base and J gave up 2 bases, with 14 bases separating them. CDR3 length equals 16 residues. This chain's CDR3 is CASSLVQNHPNYGYTF. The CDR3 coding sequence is TGTGCCAGCAGCTTAGTGCAGAACCACCCCAACTATGGCTACACCTTC.

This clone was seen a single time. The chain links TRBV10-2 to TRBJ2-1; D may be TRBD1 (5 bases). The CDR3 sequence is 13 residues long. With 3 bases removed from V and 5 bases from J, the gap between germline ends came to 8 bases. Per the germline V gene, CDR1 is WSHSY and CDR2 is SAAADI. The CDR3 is CASSEGVHNEQFF. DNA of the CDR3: TGCGCCAGCAGTGAAGGGGTTCACAATGAGCAGTTCTTC.

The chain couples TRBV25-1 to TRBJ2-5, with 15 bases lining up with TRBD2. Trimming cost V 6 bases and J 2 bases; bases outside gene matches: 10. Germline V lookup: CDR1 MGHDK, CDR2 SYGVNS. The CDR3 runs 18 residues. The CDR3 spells CASSGTSGRWRGQETQYF. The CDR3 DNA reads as TGTGCCAGCAGCGGGACTAGCGGGAGGTGGAGGGGACAAGAGACCCAGTACTTC.

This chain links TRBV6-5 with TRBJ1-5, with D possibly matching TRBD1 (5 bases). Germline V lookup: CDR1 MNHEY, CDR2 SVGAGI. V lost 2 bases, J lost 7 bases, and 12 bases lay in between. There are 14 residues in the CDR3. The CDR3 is CASSYNRMGQPQHF. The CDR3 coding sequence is TGTGCCAGCAGTTACAACAGGATGGGACAGCCCCAGCATTTT.

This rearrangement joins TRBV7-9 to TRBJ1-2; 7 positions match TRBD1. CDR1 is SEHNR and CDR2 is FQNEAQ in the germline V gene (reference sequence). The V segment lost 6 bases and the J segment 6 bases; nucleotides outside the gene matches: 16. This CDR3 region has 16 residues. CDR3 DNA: TGTGCCAGCAGTCCACAAATGGGCAGGGGGGTTGATGGCTACACCTTC. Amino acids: CASSPQMGRGVDGYTF.

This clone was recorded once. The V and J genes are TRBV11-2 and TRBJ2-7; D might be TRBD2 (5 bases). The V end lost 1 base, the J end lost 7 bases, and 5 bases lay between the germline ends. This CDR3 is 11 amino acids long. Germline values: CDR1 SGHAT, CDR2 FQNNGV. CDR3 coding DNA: TGTGCCAGCAGCTTAGGGAGGGAGCAGTACTTC. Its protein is CASSLGREQYF.

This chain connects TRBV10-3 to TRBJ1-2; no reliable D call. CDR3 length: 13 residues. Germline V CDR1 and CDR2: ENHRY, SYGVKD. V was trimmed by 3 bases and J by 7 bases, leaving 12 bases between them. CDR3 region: CAISDPWSGGYTF. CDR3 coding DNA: TGTGCCATCAGTGACCCATGGTCAGGTGGCTACACCTTC.

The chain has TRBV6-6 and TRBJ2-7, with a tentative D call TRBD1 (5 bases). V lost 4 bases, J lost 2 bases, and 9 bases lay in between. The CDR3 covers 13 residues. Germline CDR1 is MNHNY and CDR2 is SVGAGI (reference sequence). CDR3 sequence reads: CASSLDTPYEQYF. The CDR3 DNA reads TGTGCCAGCAGTTTGGACACTCCCTACGAGCAGTACTTC.

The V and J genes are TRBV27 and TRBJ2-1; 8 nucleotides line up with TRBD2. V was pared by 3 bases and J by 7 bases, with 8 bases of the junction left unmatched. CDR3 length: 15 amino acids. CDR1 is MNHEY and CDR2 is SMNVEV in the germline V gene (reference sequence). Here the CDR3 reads CASSFGRASWNEQFF. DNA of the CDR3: TGTGCCAGCAGTTTCGGGAGGGCCAGTTGGAATGAGCAGTTCTTC.

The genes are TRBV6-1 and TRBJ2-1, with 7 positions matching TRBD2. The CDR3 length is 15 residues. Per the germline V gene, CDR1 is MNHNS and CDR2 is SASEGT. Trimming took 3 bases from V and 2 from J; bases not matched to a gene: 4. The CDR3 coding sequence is TGTGCCAGCAGTGACGGGGGGAGGGCCTACAATGAGCAGTTCTTC. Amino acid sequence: CASSDGGRAYNEQFF.

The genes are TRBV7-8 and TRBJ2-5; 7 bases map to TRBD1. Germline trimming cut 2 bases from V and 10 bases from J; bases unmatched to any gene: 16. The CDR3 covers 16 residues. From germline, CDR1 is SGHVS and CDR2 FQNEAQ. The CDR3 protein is CASSLNTGQPPSGQYF. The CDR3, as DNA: TGTGCCAGCAGCTTAAACACGGGACAGCCACCGTCGGGCCAGTACTTC.

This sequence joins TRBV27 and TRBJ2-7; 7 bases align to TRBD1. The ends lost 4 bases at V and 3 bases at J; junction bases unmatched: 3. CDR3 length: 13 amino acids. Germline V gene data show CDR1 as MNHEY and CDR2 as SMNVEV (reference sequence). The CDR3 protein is CASSSGQIYEQYF. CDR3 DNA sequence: TGTGCCAGCAGTTCGGGACAGATCTACGAGCAGTACTTC.

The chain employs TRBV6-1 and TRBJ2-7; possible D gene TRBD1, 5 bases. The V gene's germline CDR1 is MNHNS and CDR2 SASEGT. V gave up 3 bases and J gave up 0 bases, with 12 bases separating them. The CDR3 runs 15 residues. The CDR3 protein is CASSDDSWASYEQYF. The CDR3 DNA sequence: TGTGCCAGCAGTGATGACAGCTGGGCCTCCTACGAGCAGTACTTC.

CDR3 sequence reads: CASSSGLTATNEKLFF. CDR3 sequence (DNA): TGTGCCAGCAGCTCGGGACTGACTGCAACTAATGAAAAACTGTTTTTT. This chain joins TRBV5-8 and TRBJ1-4; maybe TRBD1 (5 bases). Germline V gives CDR1 SGHTS, CDR2 YDEGEE. The CDR3 is 16 residues long. Deletions cut 3 bases from V and 0 bases from J, with 12 bases between.

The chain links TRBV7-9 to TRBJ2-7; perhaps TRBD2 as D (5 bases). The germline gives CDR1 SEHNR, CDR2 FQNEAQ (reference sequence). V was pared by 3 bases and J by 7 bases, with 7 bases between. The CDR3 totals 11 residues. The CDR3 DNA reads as TGTGCCAGCAGCTTTGGAGGAGAGCAGTACTTC. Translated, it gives CASSFGGEQYF.

CDR3 amino acids: CASSSGQVYGYTF. Here the CDR3 DNA reads TGTGCCAGCAGCTCGGGACAGGTCTATGGCTACACCTTC. The rearrangement joins TRBV7-9 to TRBJ1-2; 8 positions agree with TRBD1. The CDR3 has 13 amino acids. The V and J ends lost 4 bases and 4 bases, in that order; junction bases with no gene match: 2. CDR1 and CDR2 (germline): SEHNR, FQNEAQ (reference sequence). Combining the CDR3 with reference TRBV7-9 and TRBJ1-2 gives the whole variable domain DTGVSQNPRHKITKRGQNVTFRCDPISEHNRLYWYRQTLGQGPEFLTYFQNEAQLEKSRLLSDRFSAERPKGSFSTLEIQRTEQGDSAMYLCASSSGQVYGYTFGSGTRLTVV.

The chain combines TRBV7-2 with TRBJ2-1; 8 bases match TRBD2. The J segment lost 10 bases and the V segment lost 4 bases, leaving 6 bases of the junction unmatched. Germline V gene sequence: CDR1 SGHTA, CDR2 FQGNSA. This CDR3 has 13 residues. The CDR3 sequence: CASSSGPGGEQFF. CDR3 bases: TGTGCCAGCAGCTCGGGTCCGGGGGGGGAGCAGTTCTTC.

DNA for the CDR3: TGTGCCAGCAGCCAAGACGTGCCCACGCCCGGACTAGCGGACGTACACACAGATACGCAGTATTTT. It codes for CASSQDVPTPGLADVHTDTQYF. The chain employs TRBV4-2 and TRBJ2-3; 10 positions match TRBD2. After removal of 0 bases from V and 2 bases from J, the junction contained 20 bases not matched to a gene. The germline V gene has CDR1 LGHNA and CDR2 YNFKEQ. The CDR3 runs to 22 residues.